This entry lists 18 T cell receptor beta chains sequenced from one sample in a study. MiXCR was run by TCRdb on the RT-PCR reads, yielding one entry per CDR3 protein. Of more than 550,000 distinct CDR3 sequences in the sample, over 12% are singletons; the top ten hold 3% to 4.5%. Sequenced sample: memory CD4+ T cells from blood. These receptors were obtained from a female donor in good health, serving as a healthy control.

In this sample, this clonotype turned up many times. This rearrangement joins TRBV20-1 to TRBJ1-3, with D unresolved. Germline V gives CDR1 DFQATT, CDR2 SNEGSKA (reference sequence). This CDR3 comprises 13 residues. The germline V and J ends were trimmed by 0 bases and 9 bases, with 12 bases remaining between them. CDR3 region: CSARDDLGITIYF. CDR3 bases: TGCAGTGCTAGAGACGACTTAGGTATCACCATATATTTT.

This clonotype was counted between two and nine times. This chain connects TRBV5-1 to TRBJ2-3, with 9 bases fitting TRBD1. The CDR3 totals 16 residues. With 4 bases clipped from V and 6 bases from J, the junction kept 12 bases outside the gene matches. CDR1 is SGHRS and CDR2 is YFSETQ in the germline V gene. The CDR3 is CASSVDTGGLSDTQYF. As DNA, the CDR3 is TGCGCCAGCAGCGTAGATACAGGGGGCCTTTCGGATACGCAGTATTTT.

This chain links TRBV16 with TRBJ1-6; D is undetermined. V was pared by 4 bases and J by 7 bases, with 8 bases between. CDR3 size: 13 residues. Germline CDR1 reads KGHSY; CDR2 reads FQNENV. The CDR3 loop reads CASSPAFNSPLHF. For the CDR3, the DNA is TGTGCCAGCAGCCCGGCATTCAATTCACCCCTCCACTTT.

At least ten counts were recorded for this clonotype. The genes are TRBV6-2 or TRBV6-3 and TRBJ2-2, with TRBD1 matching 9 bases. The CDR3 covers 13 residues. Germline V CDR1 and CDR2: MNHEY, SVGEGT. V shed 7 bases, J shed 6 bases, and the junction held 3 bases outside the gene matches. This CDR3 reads CASIRQGAGELFF. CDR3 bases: TGTGCCAGCATTCGACAGGGGGCCGGGGAGCTGTTTTTT.

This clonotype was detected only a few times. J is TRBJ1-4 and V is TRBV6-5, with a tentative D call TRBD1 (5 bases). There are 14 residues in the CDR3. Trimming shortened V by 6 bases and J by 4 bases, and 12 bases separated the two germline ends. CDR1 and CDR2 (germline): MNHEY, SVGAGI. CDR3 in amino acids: CASRRGLNNEKLFF. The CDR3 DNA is TGTGCCAGCAGAAGGGGACTGAATAATGAAAAACTGTTTTTT.

CDR3 residues: CASSFFETTAFF. CDR3 bases: TGTGCCAGCAGTTTTTTCGAGACAACGGCTTTCTTT. V gene TRBV12-3 or TRBV12-4 combines with J gene TRBJ1-1; D is unresolved. With 3 bases removed from V and 11 bases from J, the gap between germline ends came to 13 bases. The CDR3 contains 12 residues.

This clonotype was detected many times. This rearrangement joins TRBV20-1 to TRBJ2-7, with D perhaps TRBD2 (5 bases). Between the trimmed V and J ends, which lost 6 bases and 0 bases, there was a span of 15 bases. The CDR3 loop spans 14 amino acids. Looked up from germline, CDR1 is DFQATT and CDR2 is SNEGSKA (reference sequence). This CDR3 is CSASGRRSSYEQYF. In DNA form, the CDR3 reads TGCAGTGCAAGCGGACGTCGGAGCTCCTACGAGCAGTACTTC.

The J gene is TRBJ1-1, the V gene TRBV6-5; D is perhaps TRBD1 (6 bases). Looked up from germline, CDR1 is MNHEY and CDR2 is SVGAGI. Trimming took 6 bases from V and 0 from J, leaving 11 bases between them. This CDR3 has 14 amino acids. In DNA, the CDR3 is TGTGCCAGCAGCGGGGGACACTTGAACACTGAAGCTTTCTTT. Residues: CASSGGHLNTEAFF.

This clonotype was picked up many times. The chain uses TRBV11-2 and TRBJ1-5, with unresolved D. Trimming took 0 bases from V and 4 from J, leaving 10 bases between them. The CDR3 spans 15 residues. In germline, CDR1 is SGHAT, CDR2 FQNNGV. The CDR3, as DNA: TGTGCCAGCAGCTTAGATCGTGGTCCGAATCAGCCCCAGCATTTT. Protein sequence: CASSLDRGPNQPQHF.

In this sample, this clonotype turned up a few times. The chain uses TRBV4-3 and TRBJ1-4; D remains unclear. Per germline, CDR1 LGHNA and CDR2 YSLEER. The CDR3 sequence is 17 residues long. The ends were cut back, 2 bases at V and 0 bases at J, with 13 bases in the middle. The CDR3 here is CASSQSWNVATNEKLFF. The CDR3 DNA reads TGCGCCAGCAGCCAATCCTGGAACGTTGCAACTAATGAAAAACTGTTTTTT.

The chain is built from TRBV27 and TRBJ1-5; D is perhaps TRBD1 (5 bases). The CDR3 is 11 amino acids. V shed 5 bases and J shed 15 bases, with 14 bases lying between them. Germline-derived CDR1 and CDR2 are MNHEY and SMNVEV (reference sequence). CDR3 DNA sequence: TGTGCCAGCAGTGAGTCCGGGACTTGGCATTTT. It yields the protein CASSESGTWHF.

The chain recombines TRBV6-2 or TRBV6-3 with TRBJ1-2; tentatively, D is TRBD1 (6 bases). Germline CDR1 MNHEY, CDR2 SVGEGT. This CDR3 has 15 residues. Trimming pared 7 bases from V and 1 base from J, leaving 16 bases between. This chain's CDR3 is CASTSLYRDNYGYTF. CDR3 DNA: TGTGCCAGCACCTCCTTGTACAGGGATAACTATGGCTACACCTTC.

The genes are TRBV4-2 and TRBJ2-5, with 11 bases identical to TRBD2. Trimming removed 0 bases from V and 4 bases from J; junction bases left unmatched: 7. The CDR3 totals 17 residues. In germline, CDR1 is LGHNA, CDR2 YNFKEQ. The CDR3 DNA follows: TGTGCCAGCAGCCAAGAACCGACTAGCGGGATGGGAGAGACCCAGTACTTC. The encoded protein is CASSQEPTSGMGETQYF.

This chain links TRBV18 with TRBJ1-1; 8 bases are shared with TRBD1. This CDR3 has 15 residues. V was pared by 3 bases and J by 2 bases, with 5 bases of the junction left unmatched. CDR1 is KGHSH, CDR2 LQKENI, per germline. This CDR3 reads CASSPATGANTEAFF. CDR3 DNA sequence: TGTGCCAGCTCACCGGCGACAGGGGCAAACACTGAAGCTTTCTTT.

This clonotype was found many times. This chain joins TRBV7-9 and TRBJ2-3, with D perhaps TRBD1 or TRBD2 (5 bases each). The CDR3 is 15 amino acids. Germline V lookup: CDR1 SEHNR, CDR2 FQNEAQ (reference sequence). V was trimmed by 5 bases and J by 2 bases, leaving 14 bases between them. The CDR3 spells CASSRWSGATDTQYF. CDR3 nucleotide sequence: TGTGCCAGCAGCCGTTGGTCCGGGGCCACAGATACGCAGTATTTT.

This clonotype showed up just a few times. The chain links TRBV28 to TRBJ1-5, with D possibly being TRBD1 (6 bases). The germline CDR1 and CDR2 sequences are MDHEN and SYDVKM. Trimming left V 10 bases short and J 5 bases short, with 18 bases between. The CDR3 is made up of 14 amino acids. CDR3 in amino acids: CAIASGGPHQPQHF. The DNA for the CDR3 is TGTGCCATCGCCTCCGGGGGCCCTCATCAGCCCCAGCATTTT.

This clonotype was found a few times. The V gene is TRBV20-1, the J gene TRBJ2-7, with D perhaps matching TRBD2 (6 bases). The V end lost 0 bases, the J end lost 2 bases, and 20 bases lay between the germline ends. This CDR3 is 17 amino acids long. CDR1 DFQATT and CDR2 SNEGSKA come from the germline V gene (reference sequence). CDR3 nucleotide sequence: TGCAGTGCTAGAGATACCCCTGGGGCGGGAATTGCCTACGAGCAGTACTTC. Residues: CSARDTPGAGIAYEQYF.

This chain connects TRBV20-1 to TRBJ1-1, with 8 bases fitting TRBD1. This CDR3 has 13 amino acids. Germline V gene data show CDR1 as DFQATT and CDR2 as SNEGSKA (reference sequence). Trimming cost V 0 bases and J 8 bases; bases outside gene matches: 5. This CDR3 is CSARETRQGEAFF. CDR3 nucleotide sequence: TGCAGTGCTAGAGAAACACGACAGGGGGAAGCTTTCTTT.